The 9 T cell receptor beta chains presented below share a single source sample, sequenced in a study of shared clonotypes between healthy human individuals. TCRdb's copy holds only in-frame clones and misses some; the assay was immunoSEQ multiplex PCR. Of fewer than 1.4 million clones detected, around 78% appear once; the ten largest clones hold roughly 0.55%. The sequenced sample consisted of memory CD4+ T cells from PBMCs. The subset is: CD45RA-negative fraction. Every receptor here comes from a man between 18 and 29 years old in good health. Some clones in this sample may be carry-over from other donors' samples.

The chain joins TRBV18 to TRBJ1-4; D gene ambiguous. Germline V gene sequence: CDR1 KGHSH, CDR2 LQKENI. The germline V and J ends were trimmed by 2 bases and 4 bases, with 11 bases remaining between them. The CDR3 length is 15 residues. CDR3: CASSPGTSFNEKLFF. The CDR3 DNA reads TGTGCCAGCTCACCAGGAACCTCGTTTAATGAAAAACTGTTTTTT. Together with reference TRBV18 and TRBJ1-4, the CDR3 gives the full variable domain: NAGVMQNPRHLVRRRGQEARLRCSPMKGHSHVYWYRQLPEEGLKFMVYLQKENIIDESGMPKERFSAEFPKEGPSILRIQQVVRGDSAAYFCASSPGTSFNEKLFFGSGTQLSVL.

The chain recombines TRBV10-3 with TRBJ2-7, with D possibly matching TRBD1 (6 bases). This CDR3 spans 12 amino acids. Trimming removed 9 bases from V and 1 base from J, with 10 bases in between. Germline-derived CDR1 and CDR2 are ENHRY and SYGVKD. The CDR3 nucleotides are TGTGCCATACGGACAGTTTCCTACGAGCAGTACTTC. It codes for CAIRTVSYEQYF.

There are many counts of this clone. V and J are TRBV27 and TRBJ1-1, with D possibly matching TRBD1 (5 bases). CDR3 length: 15 amino acids. V dropped 5 bases and J dropped 0 bases, with 13 bases sitting between them. CDR1 is MNHEY, CDR2 SMNVEV, per germline (reference sequence). CDR3 residues: CASSAKTALNTEAFF. CDR3 DNA: TGTGCCAGCAGTGCAAAGACAGCGTTGAACACTGAAGCTTTCTTT.

Only one count was recorded for this clone. The sample carries other DNA sequences with the same CDR3. This sequence joins TRBV28 and TRBJ2-3, with TRBD2 as a possible D gene (6 bases). Trimming shortened V by 6 bases and J by 0 bases, and 10 bases separated the two germline ends. The CDR3 sequence is 14 residues long. The germline gives CDR1 MDHEN, CDR2 SYDVKM. CDR3: CASSWGVSTDTQYF. The CDR3 DNA follows: TGTGCCAGCAGCTGGGGGGTTAGCACAGATACGCAGTATTTT.

Note on this clone: A much more abundant neighbour one base away suggests this may be a read error. The conserved final phenylalanine or tryptophan is absent from the CDR3, which likely points to a read error. The genes are TRBV30 and TRBJ2-7; D is undetermined. The CDR3 sequence is 12 residues long. V lost 5 bases and J lost 3, with 11 bases in between. The germline gives CDR1 GTSNPN, CDR2 SVGIG (reference sequence). The CDR3 is CAWSQDRYEQYY. In DNA form, the CDR3 reads TGTGCCTGGTCGCAGGACCGCTACGAGCAGTACTAC.

V usage is TRBV18 and J usage is TRBJ2-1, with D perhaps matching TRBD2 (5 bases). Per the germline V gene, CDR1 is KGHSH and CDR2 is LQKENI. This CDR3 is 15 amino acids long. With 4 bases removed from V and 8 bases from J, the gap between germline ends came to 18 bases. As DNA, the CDR3 is TGTGCCAGCTCACTAAGGAACGGGATCACGGATGAGCAGTTCTTC. Amino acid sequence: CASSLRNGITDEQFF.

The rearrangement links TRBV2 to TRBJ2-7; D may be TRBD1 (6 bases). The CDR3 consists of 12 residues. From germline, CDR1 is SNHLY and CDR2 FYNNEI. Trimming cost V 6 bases and J 4 bases, with 10 bases left between them. The CDR3 loop is CASSWDKYEQYF. CDR3 coding DNA: TGTGCCAGCAGCTGGGACAAATACGAGCAGTACTTC.

A single count supports this clone. The rearrangement uses TRBV7-9 and TRBJ2-6; D is possibly TRBD1 (5 bases). V lost 5 bases and J 0 bases, leaving 17 bases between the germline ends. CDR1 is SEHNR, CDR2 FQNEAQ, per germline (reference sequence). The CDR3 has 18 amino acids. CDR3 sequence reads: CASSPQVGVRSGANVLTF. In DNA form, the CDR3 reads TGTGCCAGCAGCCCTCAGGTAGGGGTGCGCTCTGGGGCCAACGTCCTGACTTTC.

The chain employs TRBV6-1 and TRBJ1-5; 10 bases line up with TRBD1. V lost 1 base and J lost 9; bases outside the gene matches: 0. This CDR3 is built from 13 residues. The germline CDR1 and CDR2 sequences are MNHNS and SASEGT. The CDR3 is CASSEGTGGPQHF. DNA of the CDR3: TGTGCCAGCAGTGAAGGGACAGGGGGGCCCCAGCATTTT.